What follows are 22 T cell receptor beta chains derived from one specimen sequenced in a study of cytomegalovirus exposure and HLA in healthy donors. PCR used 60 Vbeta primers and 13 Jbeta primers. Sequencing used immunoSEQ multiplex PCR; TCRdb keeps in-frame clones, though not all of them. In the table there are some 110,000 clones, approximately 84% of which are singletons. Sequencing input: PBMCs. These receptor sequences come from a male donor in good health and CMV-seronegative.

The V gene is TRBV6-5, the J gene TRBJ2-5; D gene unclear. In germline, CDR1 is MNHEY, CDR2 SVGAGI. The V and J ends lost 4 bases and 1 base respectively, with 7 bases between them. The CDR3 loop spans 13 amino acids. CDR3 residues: CASSSTGQETQYF. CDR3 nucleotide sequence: TGTGCCAGCAGTTCCACGGGCCAAGAGACCCAGTACTTC.

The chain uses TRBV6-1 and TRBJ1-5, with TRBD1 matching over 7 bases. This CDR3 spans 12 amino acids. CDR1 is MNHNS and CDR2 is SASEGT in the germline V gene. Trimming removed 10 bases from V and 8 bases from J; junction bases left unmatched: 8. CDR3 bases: TGTGCCATCCGACCGACAGGGAAGCCCCAGCATTTT. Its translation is CAIRPTGKPQHF.

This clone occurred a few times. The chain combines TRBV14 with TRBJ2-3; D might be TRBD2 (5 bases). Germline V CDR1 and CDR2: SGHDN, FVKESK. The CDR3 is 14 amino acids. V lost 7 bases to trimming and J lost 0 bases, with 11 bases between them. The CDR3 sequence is CASKLDWSTDTQYF. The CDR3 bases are TGTGCCAGCAAACTGGACTGGAGCACAGATACGCAGTATTTT.

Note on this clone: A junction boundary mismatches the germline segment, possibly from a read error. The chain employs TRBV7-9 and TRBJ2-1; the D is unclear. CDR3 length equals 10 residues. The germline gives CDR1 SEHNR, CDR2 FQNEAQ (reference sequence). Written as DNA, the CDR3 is TGTTCCAGCAGCCTCGTAGAGCAGTTCTTC. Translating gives CSSSLVEQFF.

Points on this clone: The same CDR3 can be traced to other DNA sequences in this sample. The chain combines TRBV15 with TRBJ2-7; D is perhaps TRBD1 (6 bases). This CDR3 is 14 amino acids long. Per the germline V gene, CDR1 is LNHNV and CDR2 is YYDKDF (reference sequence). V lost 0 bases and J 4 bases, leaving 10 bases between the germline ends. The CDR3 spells CATSRDYRGYEQYF. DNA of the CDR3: TGTGCCACCAGCAGAGATTATAGGGGGTACGAGCAGTACTTC.

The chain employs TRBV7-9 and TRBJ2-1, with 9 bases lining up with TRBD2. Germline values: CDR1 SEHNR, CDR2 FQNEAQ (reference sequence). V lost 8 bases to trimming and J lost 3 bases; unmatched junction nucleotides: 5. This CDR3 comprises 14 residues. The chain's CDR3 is CASGASGNYNEQFF. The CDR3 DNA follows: TGTGCCAGCGGGGCTAGCGGGAACTACAATGAGCAGTTCTTC.

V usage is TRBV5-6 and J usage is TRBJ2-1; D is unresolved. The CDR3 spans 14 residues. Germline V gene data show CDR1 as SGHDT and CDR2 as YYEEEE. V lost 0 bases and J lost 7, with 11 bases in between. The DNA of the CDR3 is TGTGCCAGCAGCTTGGCCCCCTTTTCTAATGAGCAGTTCTTC. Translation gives CASSLAPFSNEQFF.

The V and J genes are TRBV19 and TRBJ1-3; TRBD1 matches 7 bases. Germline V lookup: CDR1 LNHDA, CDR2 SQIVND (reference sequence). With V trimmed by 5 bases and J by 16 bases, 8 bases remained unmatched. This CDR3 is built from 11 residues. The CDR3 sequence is CASSFAGTAYF. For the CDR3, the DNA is TGTGCCAGTAGTTTCGCCGGGACAGCCTATTTT.

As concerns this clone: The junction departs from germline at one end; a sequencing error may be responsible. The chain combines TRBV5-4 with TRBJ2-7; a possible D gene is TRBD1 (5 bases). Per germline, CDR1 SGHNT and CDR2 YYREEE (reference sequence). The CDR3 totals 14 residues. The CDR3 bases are TGTGCCAGCAGCTTAGGTCAGGGAACCTACAAGCAGTACTTC. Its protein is CASSLGQGTYKQYF.

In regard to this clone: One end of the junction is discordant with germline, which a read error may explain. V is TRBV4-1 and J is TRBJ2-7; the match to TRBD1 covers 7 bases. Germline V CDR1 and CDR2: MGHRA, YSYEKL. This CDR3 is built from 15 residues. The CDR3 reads CASSQDRGTVYEQHF. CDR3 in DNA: TGCGCCAGCAGCCAAGATCGTGGGACAGTCTACGAGCAGCACTTC.

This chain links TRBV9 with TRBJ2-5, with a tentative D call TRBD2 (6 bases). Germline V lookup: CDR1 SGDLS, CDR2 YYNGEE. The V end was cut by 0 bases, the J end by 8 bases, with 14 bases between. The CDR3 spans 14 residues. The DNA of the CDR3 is TGTGCCAGCAGCGTAGCTTCCGGGGGACCCACCCAGTACTTC. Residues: CASSVASGGPTQYF.

In DNA form, the CDR3 reads TGCGCCAGCAGCCAAGATCGGGGTTTGCGGGGGGTAAACACTGAAGCTTTCTTT. It codes for CASSQDRGLRGVNTEAFF. The chain joins TRBV4-1 to TRBJ1-1, with TRBD1 as a possible D gene (5 bases). Trimming took off 0 bases at V and 2 bases at J, with 19 bases between the two ends. The germline V gene encodes CDR1 MGHRA and CDR2 YSYEKL. The CDR3 covers 18 residues.

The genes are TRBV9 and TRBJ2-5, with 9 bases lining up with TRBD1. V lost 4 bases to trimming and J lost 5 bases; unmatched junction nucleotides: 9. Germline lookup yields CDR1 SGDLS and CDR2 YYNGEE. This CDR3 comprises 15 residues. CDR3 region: CASSLSGQGWETQYF. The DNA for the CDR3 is TGTGCCAGCAGCCTAAGCGGACAGGGGTGGGAGACCCAGTACTTC.

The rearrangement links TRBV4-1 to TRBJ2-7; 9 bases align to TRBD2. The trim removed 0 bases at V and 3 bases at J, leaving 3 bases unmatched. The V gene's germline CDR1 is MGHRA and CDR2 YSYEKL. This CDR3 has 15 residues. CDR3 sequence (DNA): TGCGCCAGCAGCCAAGACAGCGGGAGGCTCTACGAGCAGTACTTC. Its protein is CASSQDSGRLYEQYF.

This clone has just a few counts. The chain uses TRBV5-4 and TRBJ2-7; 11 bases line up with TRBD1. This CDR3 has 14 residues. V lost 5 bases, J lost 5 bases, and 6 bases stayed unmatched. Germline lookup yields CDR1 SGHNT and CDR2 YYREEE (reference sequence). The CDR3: CASRTGTGGDEQYF. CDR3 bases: TGTGCCAGCAGGACCGGGACAGGGGGTGACGAGCAGTACTTC.

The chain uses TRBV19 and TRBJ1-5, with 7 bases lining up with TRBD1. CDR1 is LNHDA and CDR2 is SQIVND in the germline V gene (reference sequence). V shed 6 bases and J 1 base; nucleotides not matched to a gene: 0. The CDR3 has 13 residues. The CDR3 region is CASRGQSNQPQHF. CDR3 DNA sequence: TGTGCCAGTAGGGGACAGAGCAATCAGCCCCAGCATTTT.

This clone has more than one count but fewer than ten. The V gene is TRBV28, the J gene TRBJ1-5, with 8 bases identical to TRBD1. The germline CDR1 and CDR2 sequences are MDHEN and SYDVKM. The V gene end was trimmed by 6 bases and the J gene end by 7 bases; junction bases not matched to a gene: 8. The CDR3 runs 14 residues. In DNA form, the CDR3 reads TGTGCCAGCAGAATAGCACAGGGGGTCCAGCCCCAGCATTTT. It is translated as CASRIAQGVQPQHF.

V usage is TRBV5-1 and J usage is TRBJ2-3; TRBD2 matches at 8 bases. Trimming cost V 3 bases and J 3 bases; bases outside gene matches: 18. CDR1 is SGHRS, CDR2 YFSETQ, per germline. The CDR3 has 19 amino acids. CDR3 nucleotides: TGCGCCAGCAGCTCTTTTCTCTCCCCGGTCCTAGCGGGTACAGATACGCAGTATTTT. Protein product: CASSSFLSPVLAGTDTQYF.

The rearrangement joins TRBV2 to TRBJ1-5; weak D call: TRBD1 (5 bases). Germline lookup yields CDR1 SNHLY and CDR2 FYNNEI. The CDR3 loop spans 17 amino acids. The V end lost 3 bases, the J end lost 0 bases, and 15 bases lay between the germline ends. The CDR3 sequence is CASSDLAGPYSNQPQHF. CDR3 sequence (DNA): TGTGCCAGCAGTGACTTGGCAGGGCCATATAGCAATCAGCCCCAGCATTTT.

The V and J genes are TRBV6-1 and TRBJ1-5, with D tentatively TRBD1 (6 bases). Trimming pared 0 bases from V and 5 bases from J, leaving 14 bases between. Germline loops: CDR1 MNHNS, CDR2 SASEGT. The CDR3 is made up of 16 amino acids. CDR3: CASSEAGAGVYQPQHF. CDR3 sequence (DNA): TGTGCCAGCAGTGAAGCAGGGGCAGGGGTTTATCAGCCCCAGCATTTT.

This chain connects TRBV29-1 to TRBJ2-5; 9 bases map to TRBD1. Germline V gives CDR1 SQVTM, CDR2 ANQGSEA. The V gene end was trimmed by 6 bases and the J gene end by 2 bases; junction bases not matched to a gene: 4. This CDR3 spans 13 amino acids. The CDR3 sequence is CSVRQGVQETQYF. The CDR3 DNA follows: TGCAGCGTCCGACAGGGGGTGCAAGAGACCCAGTACTTC.

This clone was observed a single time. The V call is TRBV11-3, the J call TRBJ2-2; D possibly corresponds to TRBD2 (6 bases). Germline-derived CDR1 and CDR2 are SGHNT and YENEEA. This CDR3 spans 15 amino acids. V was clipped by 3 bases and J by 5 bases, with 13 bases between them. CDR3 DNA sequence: TGTGCCAGCAGCTTCTACGGGAGAAAAACCGGGGAGCTGTTTTTT. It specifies CASSFYGRKTGELFF.